This T cell receptor (beta chain) was obtained from a study of radiotherapy plus CTLA-4 blockade in lung cancer. Study-level information: Objective responses were recorded in about 18% of patients, with disease control recorded in around 30%.

Those with chemo-refractory metastatic non-small-cell lung cancer were treated with focal radiation combined with CTLA-4 blockade using ipilimumab. To note about this clone: Its antigen is not identified.

Some clones are missing from TCRdb's copy, which holds only in-frame ones; the method was immunoSEQ multiplex PCR. This sample has 89,000 or so clones, with about 81% found just once. Whole-study results and caveats: In blood, tumor-derived TCR clones expanded after radiotherapy plus ipilimumab. Early blood T cell clone dynamics, with interferon-beta, were reported to best predict response.

Germline CDR1 MNHEY, CDR2 SMNVEV (reference sequence). The V end was cut by 2 bases, the J end by 3 bases, with 11 bases between. This CDR3 is 15 amino acids long. This TCR was sampled from a human donor with non-small cell lung cancer who had a partial response to radiotherapy plus ipilimumab. This specimen consisted of peripheral blood, obtained from a patient treated with radiotherapy plus ipilimumab. The gene calls are TRBV27 and TRBJ1-3, with TRBD1 as a possible D gene (5 bases). The DNA of the CDR3 is TGTGCCAGCAGTTTAAGAAAGGGGTATGGAAACACCATATATTTT. Translated, it gives CASSLRKGYGNTIYF.